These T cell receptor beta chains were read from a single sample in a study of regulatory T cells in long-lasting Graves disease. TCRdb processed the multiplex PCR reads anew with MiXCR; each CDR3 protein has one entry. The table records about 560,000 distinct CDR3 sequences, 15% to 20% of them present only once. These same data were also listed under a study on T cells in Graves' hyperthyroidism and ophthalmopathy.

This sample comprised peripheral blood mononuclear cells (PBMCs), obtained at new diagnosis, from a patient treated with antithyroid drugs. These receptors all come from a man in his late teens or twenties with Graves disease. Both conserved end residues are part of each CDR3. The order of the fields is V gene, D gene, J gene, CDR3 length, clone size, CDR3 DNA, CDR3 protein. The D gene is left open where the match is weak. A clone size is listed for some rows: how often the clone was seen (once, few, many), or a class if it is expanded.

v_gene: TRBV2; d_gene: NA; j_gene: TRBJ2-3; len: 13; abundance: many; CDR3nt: TGTGCCAGCACCAAACTTAGCCCAGATACGCAGTATTTT; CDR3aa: CASTKLSPDTQYF
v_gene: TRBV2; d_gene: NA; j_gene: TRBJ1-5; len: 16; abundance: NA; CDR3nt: TGTGCCAGCAGTGCGACAGGAGAGTATAGCAATCAGCCCCAGCATTTT; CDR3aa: CASSATGEYSNQPQHF
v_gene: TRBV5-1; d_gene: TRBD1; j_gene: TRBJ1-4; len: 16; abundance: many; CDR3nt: TGCGCCAGCAGCTCTGGAGCGACAGGGGGCGGTGAAAAACTGTTTTTT; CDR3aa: CASSSGATGGGEKLFF
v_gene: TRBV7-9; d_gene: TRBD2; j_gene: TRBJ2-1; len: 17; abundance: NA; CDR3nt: TGTGCCAGCACCACGGTAGGCGGGAGGGTATCCTACAATGAGCAGTTCTTC; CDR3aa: CASTTVGGRVSYNEQFF
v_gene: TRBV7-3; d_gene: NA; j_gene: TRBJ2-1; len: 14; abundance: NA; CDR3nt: TGTGCCAGCAGCTTAAACGGTGGACACAATGAGCAGTTCTTC; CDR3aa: CASSLNGGHNEQFF
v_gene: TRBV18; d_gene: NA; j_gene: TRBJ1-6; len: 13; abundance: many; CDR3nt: TGTGCCAGCTCACCAGGCTCAGATTCACCCCTCCACTTT; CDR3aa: CASSPGSDSPLHF
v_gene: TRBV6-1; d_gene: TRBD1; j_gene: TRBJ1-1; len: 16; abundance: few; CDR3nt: TGTGCCAGCACCCCATGGGGAACAGGGGAATCCTCTGAAGCTTTCTTT; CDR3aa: CASTPWGTGESSEAFF
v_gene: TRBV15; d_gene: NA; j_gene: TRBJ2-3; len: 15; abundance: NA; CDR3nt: TGTGCCACCAGCAGGTATCCAGGCCAGGGAGATACGCAGTATTTT; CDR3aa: CATSRYPGQGDTQYF
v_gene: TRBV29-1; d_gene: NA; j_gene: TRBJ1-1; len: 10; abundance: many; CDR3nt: TGCAGCGTTAAGAACACTGAAGCTTTCTTT; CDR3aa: CSVKNTEAFF
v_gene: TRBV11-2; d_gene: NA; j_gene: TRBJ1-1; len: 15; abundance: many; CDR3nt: TGTGCCAGCAGCTTAATGGGGGGCGTGAACACTGAAGCTTTCTTT; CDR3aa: CASSLMGGVNTEAFF
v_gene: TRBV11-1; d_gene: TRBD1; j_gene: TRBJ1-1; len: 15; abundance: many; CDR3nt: TGTGCCAGCAGCTCCCGGACAGGGGGTGTAACTGAAGCTTTCTTT; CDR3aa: CASSSRTGGVTEAFF
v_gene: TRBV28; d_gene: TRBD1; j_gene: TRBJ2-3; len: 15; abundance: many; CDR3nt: TGTGCCAGCACTCCCGAGGGGGCTAGCACAGATACGCAGTATTTT; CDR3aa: CASTPEGASTDTQYF
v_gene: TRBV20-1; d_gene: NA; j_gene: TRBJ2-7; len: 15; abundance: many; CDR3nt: TGCAGTGCCCCTGACCGGGACGCCGGAATCTACGAGCAGTACTTC; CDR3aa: CSAPDRDAGIYEQYF
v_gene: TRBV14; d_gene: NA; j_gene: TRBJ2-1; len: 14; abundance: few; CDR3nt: TGTGCCAGCAGCCCATATGGCTCCTACAATGAGCAGTTCTTC; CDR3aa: CASSPYGSYNEQFF
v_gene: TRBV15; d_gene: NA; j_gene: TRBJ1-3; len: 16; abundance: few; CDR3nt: TGTGCCACCAGCAGAGCGAGGGCAGCGGGAGGAAACACCATATATTTT; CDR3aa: CATSRARAAGGNTIYF
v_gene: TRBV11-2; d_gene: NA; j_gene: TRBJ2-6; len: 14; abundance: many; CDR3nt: TGTGCCAGCAGCGGCGACTCTGGGGCCAACGTCCTGACTTTC; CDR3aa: CASSGDSGANVLTF
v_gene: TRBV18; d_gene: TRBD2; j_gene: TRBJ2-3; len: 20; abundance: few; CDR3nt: TGTGCCAGCTCACGGCGGAGTGGGCTAGCGGGATTGAGGAGCACAGATACGCAGTATTTT; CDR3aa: CASSRRSGLAGLRSTDTQYF
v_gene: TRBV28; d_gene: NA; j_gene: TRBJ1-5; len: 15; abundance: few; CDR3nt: TGTGCCAGCAGCCGTTCGGGGGGCGGCAATCAGCCCCAGCATTTT; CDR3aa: CASSRSGGGNQPQHF
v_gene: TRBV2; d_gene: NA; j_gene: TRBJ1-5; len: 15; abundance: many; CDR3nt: TGTGCCAGCAGTGCTCAGGGTTTGAGCAATCAGCCCCAGCATTTT; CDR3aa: CASSAQGLSNQPQHF
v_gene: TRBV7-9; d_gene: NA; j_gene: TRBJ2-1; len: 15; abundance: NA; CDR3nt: TGTGCCAGCTCGAGGGCTGGGAGGTTCGGCAATGAGCAGTTCTTC; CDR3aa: CASSRAGRFGNEQFF
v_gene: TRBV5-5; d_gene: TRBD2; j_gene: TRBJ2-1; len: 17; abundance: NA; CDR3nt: TGTGCCAGCAGCTACATACCAGCGGGAACCCCCTACAATGAGCAGTTCTTC; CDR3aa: CASSYIPAGTPYNEQFF
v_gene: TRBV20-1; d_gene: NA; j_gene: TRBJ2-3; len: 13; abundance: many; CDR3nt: TGCAGTCCCTGGGAGGGGGCCACAGATACGCAGTATTTT; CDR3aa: CSPWEGATDTQYF
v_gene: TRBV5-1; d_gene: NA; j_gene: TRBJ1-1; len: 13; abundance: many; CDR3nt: TGCGCCAGCAGCTCGCCTCTGAGGACTGAAGCTTTCTTT; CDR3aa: CASSSPLRTEAFF
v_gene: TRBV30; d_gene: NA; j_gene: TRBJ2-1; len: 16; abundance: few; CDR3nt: TGTGCCTGGAGTCTTGGTGGGGTGGGAAAGAACAATGAGCAGTTCTTC; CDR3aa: CAWSLGGVGKNNEQFF
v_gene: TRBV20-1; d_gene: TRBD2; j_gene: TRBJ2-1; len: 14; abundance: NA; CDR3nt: TGCAGTGCTTTCCAGGCTAGCGGACGGGATGAGCAGTTCTTC; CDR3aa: CSAFQASGRDEQFF
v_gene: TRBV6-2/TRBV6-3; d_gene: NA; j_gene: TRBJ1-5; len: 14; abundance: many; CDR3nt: TGTGCCAGCAGCCTGGACGGGTACAATCAGCCCCAGCATTTT; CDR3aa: CASSLDGYNQPQHF
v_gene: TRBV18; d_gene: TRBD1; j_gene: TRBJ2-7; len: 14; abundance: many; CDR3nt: TGTGCCACTTCGGCAGGACAGGGGGACTACGAGCAGTACTTC; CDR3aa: CATSAGQGDYEQYF
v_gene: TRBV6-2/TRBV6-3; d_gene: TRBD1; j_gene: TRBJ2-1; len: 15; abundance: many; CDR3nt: TGTGCCAGCAGCTCCGGGACAGGGGACTACAATGAGCAGTTCTTC; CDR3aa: CASSSGTGDYNEQFF
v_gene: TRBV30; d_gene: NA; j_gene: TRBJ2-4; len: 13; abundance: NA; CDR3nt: TGTGCCTGGAGGGTAACTGGGGGCGGCATTCAGTACTTC; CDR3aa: CAWRVTGGGIQYF
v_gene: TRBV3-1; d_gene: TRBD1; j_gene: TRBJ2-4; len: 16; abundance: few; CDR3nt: TGTGCCAGCAGCGACCGGGACAGACTAGCCAAAAACATTCAGTACTTC; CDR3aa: CASSDRDRLAKNIQYF
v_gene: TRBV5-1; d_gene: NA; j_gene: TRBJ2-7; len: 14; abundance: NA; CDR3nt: TGCGCCAGCTGGTTGACTCGACTACCGGGAGAGCAGTACTTC; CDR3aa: CASWLTRLPGEQYF
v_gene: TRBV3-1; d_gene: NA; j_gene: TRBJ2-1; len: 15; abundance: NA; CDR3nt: TGTGCCAGCAGCCATCTTCGAGTCTCCTACAATGAGCAGTTCTTC; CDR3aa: CASSHLRVSYNEQFF
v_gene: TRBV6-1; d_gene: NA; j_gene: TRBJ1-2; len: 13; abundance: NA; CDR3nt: TGTGCCAGCAGTAGGGATGTAACCTATGGCTACACCTTC; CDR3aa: CASSRDVTYGYTF
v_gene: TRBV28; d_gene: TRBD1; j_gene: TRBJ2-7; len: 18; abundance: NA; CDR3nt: TGTGCCAGCAGTTTATGGACCCGAAGGACAGGGAACCTGTACGAGCAGTACTTC; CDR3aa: CASSLWTRRTGNLYEQYF
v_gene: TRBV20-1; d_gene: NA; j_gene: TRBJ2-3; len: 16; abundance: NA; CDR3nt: TGCAGTGCTAGACGGACGGCCGGGGGTAATTTGGATACGCAGTATTTT; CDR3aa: CSARRTAGGNLDTQYF
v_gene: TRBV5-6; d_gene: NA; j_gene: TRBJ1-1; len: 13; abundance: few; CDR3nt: TGTGCCAGCAGCTTGTTCCAGGCCCCTGAAGCTTTCTTT; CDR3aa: CASSLFQAPEAFF
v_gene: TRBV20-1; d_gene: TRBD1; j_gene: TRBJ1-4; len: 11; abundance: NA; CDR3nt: TGCAGTGCTTGGACAGGGGCCAAACTGTTTTTT; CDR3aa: CSAWTGAKLFF
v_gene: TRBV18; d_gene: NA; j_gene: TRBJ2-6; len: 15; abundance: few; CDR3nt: TGTGCCAGCTCGGGTCGATTTGCTGGGGCCAACGTCCTGACTTTC; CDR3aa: CASSGRFAGANVLTF
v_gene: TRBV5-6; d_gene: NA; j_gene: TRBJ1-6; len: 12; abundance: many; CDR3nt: TGTGCCAGCAGCGTGGCTCGATCACCCCTCCACTTT; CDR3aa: CASSVARSPLHF
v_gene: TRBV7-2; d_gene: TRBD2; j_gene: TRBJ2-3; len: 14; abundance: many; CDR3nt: TGTGCCAGCAGCTTAGCGCTCGGGGGGGATACGCAGTATTTT; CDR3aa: CASSLALGGDTQYF
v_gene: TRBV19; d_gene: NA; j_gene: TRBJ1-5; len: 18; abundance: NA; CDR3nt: TGTGCCAGTAGTATAAGGGCCGAGGAGGAGGGAAGCAATCAGCCCCAGCATTTT; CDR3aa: CASSIRAEEEGSNQPQHF
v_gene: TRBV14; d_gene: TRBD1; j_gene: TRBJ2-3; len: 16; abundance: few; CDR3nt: TGTGCCAGCAGCCCTATACGGACAGGGGGCTTAGATACGCAGTATTTT; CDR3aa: CASSPIRTGGLDTQYF
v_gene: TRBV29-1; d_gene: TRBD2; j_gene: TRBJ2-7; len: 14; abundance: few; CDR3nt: TGCAGCGTTAGGGCTAGCGGGAGAGGGGACGAGCAGTACTTC; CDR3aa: CSVRASGRGDEQYF
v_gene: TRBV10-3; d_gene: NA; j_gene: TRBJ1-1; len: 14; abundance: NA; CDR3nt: TGTGCCATCAGTGAGTTGGGGGGCGGACGTGAAGCTTTCTTT; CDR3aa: CAISELGGGREAFF
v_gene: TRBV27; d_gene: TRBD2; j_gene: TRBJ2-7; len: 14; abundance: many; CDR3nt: TGTGCCAGCACCTCTAGCGGGAGCTCCTACGAGCAGTACTTC; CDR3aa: CASTSSGSSYEQYF
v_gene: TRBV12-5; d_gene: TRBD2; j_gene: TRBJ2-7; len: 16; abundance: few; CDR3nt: TGTGCTAGTGGTTTGGTGACTAGCGGGAGAGTCTACGAGCAGTACTTC; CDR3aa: CASGLVTSGRVYEQYF
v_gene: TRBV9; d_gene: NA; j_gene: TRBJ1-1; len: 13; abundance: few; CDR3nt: TGTGCCAGCAGCGTTGGGGTCCAGACTGAAGCTTTCTTT; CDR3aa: CASSVGVQTEAFF
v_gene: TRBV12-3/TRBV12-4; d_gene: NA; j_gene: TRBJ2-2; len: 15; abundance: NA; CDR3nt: TGTGCCAGCAGTCGCTCCGGGACTTCCACCGGGGAGCTGTTTTTT; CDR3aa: CASSRSGTSTGELFF
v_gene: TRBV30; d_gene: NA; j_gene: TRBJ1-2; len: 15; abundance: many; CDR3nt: TGTGCCTGGAGTGTAGGTTCGCAGGGCCCTGACGGCTACACCTTC; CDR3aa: CAWSVGSQGPDGYTF
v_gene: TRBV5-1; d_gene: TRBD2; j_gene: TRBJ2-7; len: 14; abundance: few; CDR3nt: TGCGCCAGCAGCCTGACTAGCTTGGGGAACGAGCAGTACTTC; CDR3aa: CASSLTSLGNEQYF
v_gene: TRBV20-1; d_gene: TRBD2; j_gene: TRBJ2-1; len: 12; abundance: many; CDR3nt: TGCAGTGTCAATAGGCGGGGGAATGAGCAGTTCTTC; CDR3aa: CSVNRRGNEQFF